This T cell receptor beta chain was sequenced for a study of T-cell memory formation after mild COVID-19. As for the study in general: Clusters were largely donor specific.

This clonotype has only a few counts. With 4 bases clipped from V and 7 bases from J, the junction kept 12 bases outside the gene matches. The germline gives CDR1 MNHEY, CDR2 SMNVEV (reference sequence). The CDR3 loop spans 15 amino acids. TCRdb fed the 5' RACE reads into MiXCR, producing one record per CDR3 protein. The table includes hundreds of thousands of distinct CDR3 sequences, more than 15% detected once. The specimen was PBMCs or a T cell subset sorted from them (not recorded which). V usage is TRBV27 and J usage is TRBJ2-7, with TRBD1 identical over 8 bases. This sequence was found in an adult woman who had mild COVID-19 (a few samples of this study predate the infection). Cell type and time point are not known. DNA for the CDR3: TGTGCCAGCAGTTCCAGGGGGCAATCAGGGAGGGAGCAGTACTTC. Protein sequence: CASSSRGQSGREQYF.